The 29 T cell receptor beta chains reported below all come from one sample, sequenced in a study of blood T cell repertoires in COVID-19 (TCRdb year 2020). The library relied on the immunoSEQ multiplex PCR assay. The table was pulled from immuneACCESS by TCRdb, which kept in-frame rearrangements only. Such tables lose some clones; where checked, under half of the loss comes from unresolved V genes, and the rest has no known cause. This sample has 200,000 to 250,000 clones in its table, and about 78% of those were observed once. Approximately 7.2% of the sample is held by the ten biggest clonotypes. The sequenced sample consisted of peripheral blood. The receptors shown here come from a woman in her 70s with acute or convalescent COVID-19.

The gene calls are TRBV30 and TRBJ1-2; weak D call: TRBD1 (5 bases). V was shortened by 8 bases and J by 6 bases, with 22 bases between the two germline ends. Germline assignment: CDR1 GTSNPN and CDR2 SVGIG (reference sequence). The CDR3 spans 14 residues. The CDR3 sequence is CARKGQGGFDGYTF. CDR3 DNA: TGTGCCCGGAAGGGGCAGGGAGGTTTTGATGGCTACACCTTC.

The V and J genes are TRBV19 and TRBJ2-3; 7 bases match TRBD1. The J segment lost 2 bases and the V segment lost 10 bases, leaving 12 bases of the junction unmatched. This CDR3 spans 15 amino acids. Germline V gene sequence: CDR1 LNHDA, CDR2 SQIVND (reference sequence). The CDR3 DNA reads TGTGCCACCCCCCCCGACAGGGCCCACACAGATACGCAGTATTTT. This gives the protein CATPPDRAHTDTQYF. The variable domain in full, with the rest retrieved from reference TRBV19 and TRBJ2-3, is DGGITQSPKYLFRKEGQNVTLSCEQNLNHDAMYWYRQDPGQGLRLIYYSQIVNDFQKGDIAEGYSVSREKKESFPLTVTSAQKNPTAFYLCATPPDRAHTDTQYFGPGTRLTVL.

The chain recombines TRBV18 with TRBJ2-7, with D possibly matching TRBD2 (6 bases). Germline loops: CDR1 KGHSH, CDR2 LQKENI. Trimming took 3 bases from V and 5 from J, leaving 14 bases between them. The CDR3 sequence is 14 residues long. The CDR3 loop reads CASSPAGGGNEQYV. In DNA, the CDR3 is TGTGCCAGCTCACCGGCCGGAGGAGGGAACGAGCAGTACGTC.

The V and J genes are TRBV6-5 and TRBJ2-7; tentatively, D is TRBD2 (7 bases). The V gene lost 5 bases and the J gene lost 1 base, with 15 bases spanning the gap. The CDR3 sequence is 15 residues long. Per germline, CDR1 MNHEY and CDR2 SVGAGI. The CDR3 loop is CASSPGGGRSYEQYV. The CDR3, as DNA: TGTGCCAGCAGTCCTGGGGGGGGCCGGTCCTACGAGCAGTACGTC.

This CDR3 reads CASRQSSYNEQFF. In nucleotides, the CDR3 is TGTGCCAGCAGACAAAGCTCCTACAATGAGCAGTTCTTC. The chain combines TRBV7-9 with TRBJ2-1, with unresolved D. The V end was cut by 6 bases, the J end by 0 bases, with 6 bases between. Germline values: CDR1 SEHNR, CDR2 FQNEAQ (reference sequence). The CDR3 runs to 13 residues.

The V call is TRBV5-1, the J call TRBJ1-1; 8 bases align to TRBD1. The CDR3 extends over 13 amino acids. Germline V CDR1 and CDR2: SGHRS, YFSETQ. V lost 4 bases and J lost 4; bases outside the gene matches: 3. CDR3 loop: CASSVTGGTEAFF. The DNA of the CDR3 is TGCGCCAGCAGCGTCACAGGGGGCACTGAAGCTTTCTTT.

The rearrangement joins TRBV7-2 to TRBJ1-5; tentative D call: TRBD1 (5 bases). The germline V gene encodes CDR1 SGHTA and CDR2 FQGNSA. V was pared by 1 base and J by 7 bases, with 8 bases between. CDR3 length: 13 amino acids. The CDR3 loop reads CASSLETGQPQHF. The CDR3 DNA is TGTGCCAGCAGCTTAGAAACAGGACAGCCCCAGCATTTT.

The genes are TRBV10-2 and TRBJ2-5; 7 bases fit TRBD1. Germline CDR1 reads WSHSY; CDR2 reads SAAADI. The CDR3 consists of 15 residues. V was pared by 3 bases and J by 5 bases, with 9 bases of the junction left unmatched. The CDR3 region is CASSDPGQSKETQYF. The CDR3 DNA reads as TGCGCCAGCAGTGACCCGGGACAGTCAAAGGAGACCCAGTACTTC.

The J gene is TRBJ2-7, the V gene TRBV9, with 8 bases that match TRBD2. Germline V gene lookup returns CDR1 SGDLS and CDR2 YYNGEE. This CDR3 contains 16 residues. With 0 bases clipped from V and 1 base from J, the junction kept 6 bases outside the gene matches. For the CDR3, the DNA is TGTGCCAGCAGCGTAGGTTTAGGCGGGGGGTCCTACGAGCAGTACTTC. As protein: CASSVGLGGGSYEQYF.

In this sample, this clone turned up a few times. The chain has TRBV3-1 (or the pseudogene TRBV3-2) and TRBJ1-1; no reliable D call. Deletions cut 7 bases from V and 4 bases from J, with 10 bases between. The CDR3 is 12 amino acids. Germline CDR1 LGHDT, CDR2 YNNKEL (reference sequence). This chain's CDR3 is CASTGKGTEAFF. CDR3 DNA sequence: TGTGCCAGCACGGGGAAGGGCACTGAAGCTTTCTTT.

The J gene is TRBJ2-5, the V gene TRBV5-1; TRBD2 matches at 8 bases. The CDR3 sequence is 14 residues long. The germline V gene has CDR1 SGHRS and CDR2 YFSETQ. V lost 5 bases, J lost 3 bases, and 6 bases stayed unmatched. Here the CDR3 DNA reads TGCGCCAGCAGGGCCGGGACTAGTAAAGAGACCCAGTACTTC. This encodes CASRAGTSKETQYF.

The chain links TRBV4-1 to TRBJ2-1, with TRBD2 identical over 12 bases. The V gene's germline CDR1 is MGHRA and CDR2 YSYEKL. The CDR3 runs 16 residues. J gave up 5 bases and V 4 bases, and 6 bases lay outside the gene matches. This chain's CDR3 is CASSPSSSGGDNEQFF. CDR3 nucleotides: TGCGCCAGCAGCCCCAGTTCTAGCGGGGGGGACAATGAGCAGTTCTTC.

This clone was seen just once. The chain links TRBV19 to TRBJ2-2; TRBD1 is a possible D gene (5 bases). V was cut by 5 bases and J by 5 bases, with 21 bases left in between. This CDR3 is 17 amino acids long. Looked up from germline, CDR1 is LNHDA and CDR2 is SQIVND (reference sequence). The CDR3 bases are TGTGCCAGTAGTTTAATTTTAGGGCAGGGTAGGACCGGGGAGCTGTTTTTT. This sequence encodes CASSLILGQGRTGELFF.

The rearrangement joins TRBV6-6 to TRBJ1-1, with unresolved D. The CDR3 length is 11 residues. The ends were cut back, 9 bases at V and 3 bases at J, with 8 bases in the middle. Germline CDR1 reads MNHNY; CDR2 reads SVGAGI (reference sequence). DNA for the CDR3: TGTGCCAGTATGAGGGACACTGAAGCTTTCTTT. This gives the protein CASMRDTEAFF.

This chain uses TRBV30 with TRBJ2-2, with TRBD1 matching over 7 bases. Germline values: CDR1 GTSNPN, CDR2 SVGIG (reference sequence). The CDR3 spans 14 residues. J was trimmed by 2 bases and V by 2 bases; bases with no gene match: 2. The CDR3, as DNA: TGTGCCTGGAGTAGACAGGGTAACACCGGGGAGCTGTTTTTT. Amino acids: CAWSRQGNTGELFF.

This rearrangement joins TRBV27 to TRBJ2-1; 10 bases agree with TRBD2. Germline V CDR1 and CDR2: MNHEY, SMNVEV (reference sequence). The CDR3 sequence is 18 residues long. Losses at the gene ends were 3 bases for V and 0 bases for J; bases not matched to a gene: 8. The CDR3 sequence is CASSFRASGSSSYNEQFF. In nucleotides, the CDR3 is TGTGCCAGCAGTTTCCGGGCTAGCGGGAGTAGCTCCTACAATGAGCAGTTCTTC.

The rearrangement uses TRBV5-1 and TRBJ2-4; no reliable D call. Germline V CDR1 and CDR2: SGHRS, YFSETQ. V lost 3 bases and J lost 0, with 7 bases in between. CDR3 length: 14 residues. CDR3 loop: CASSSEVAKNIQYF. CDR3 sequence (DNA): TGCGCCAGCAGCTCAGAGGTAGCCAAAAACATTCAGTACTTC.

The CDR3, as DNA: TGTGCCAGCTCACCACCAGGACAGGGGGTCTCTGGCTACACCTTC. It translates to CASSPPGQGVSGYTF. V and J are TRBV18 and TRBJ1-2; 10 nucleotides match TRBD1. This CDR3 region has 15 residues. The J segment lost 7 bases and the V segment lost 0 bases, leaving 5 bases of the junction unmatched. CDR1 and CDR2 from the germline V gene are KGHSH and LQKENI.

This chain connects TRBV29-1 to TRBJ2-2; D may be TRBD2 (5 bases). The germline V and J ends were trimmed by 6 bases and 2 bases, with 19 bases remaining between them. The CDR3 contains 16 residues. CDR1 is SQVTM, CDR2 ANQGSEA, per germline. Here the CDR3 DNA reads TGCAGCGTCACTCTTATGAGGACGGGAAACACCGGGGAGCTGTTTTTT. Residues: CSVTLMRTGNTGELFF.

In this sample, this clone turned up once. The CDR3 region has the DNA TGTGCCACCAGTGGCTTAGGGACTAGCGATTACAATGAGCAGTTCTTC. Translation: CATSGLGTSDYNEQFF. The chain employs TRBV24-1 and TRBJ2-1; 10 bases match TRBD2. Germline V CDR1 and CDR2: KGHDR, SFDVKD. The CDR3 loop spans 16 amino acids. V trimming: 5 bases; J trimming: 4 bases; junction bases outside the gene matches: 7.

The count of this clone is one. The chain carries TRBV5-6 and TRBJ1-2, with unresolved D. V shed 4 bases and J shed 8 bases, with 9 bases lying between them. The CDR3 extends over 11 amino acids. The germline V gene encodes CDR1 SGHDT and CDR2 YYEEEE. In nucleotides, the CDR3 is TGTGCCAGCAGCCGGAGTGGGGGCTACACCTTC. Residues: CASSRSGGYTF.

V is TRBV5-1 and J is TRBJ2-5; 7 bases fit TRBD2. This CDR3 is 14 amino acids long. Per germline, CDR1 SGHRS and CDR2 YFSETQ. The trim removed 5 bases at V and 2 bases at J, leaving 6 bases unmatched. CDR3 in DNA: TGCGCCAGCAGTCGGTCTAGCGGTCAAGAGACCCAGTACTTC. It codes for CASSRSSGQETQYF.

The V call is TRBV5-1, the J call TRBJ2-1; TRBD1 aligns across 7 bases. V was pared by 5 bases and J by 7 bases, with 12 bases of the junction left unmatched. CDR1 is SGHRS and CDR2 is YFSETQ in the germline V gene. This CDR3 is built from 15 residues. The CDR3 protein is CASSPGQKNINEQFF. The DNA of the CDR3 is TGCGCCAGCAGTCCGGGACAGAAAAATATAAATGAGCAGTTCTTC.

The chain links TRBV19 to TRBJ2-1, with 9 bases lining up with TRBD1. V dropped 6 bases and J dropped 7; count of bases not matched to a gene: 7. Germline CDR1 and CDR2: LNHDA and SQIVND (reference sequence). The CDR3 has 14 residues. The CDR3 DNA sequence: TGTGCCAGTAGAAACGACAGGGGGAGGAATGAGCAGTTCTTC. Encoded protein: CASRNDRGRNEQFF.

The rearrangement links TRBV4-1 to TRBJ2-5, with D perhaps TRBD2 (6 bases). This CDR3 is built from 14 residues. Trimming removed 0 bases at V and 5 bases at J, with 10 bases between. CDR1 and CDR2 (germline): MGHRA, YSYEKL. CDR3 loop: CASSQEAGTETQYF. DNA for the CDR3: TGCGCCAGCAGCCAAGAGGCGGGGACGGAGACCCAGTACTTC.

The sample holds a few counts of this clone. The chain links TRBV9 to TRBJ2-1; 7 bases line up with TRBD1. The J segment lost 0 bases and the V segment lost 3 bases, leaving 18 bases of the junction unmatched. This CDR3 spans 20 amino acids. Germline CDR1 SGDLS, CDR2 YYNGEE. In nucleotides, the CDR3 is TGTGCCAGCAGCGACAACAGGGGCTTCTCTATTCCTAGCTCCTACAATGAGCAGTTCTTC. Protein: CASSDNRGFSIPSSYNEQFF.

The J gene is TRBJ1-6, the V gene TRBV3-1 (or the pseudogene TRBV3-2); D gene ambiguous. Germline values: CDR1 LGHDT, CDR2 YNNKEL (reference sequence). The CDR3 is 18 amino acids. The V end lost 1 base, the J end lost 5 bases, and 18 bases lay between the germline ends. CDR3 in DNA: TGTGCCAGCAGCCAAGGGGCCCCCTCCGGGAGCCATAATTCACCCCTCCACTTT. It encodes CASSQGAPSGSHNSPLHF.

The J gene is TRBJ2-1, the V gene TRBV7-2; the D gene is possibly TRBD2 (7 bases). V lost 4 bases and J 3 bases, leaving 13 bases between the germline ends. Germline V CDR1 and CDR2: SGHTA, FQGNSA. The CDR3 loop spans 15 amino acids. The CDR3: CASSSVGGVYNEQFF. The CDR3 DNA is TGTGCCAGCAGCTCCGTAGGGGGGGTCTACAATGAGCAGTTCTTC.

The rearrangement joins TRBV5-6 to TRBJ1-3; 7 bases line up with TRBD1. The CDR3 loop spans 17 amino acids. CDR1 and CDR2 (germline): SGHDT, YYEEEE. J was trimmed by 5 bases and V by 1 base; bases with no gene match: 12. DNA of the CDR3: TGTGCCAGCAGCTTGTTCGGCGGGGACAGCAATCGAAACACCATATATTTT. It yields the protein CASSLFGGDSNRNTIYF.